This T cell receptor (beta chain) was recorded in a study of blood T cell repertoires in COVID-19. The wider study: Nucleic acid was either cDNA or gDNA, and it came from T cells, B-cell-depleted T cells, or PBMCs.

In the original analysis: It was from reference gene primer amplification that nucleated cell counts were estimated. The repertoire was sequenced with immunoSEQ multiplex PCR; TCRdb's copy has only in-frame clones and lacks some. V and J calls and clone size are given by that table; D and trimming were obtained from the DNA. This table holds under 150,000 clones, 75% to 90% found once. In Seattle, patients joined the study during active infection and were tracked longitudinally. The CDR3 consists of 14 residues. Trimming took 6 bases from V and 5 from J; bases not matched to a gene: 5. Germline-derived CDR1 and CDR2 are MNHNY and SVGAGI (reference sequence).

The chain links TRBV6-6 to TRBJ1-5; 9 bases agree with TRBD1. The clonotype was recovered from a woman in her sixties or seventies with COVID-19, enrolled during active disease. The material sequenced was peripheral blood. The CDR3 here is CASSGTGTYQPQHF. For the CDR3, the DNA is TGTGCCAGCAGCGGGACAGGGACGTATCAGCCCCAGCATTTT.